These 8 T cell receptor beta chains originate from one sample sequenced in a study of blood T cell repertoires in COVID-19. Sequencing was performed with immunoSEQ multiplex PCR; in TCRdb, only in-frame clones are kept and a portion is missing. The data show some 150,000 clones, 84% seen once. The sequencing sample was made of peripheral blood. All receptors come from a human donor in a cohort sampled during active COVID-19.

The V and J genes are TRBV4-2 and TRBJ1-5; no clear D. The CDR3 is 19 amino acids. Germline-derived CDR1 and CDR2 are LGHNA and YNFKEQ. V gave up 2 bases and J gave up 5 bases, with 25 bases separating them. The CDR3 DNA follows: TGTGCCAGCAGCCAATCCGGCGCGAGGGTCGGATCCGGGGATCAGCCCCAGCATTTT. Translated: CASSQSGARVGSGDQPQHF.

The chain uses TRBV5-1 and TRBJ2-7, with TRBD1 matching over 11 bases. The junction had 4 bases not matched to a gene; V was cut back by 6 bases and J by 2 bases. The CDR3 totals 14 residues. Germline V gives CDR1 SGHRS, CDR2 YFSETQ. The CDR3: CASTKGQGAYEQYF. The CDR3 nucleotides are TGCGCCAGCACTAAGGGACAGGGGGCCTACGAGCAGTACTTC.

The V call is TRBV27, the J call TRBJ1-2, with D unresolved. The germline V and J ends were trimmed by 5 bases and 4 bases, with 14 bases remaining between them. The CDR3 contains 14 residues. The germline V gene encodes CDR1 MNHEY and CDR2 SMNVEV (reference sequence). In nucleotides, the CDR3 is TGTGCCAGCAGTCTGACATATCTCGCCTATGGCTACACCTTC. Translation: CASSLTYLAYGYTF.

The CDR3 coding sequence is TGTGCCAGCAGCTTGGTCGGACAGATCAATCAGCCCCAGCATTTT. Amino acids: CASSLVGQINQPQHF. The V call is TRBV7-2, the J call TRBJ1-5, with a possible D match to TRBD1 (6 bases). The CDR3 length is 15 residues. Trimming removed 3 bases from V and 3 bases from J, with 12 bases in between. Germline V gene lookup returns CDR1 SGHTA and CDR2 FQGNSA.

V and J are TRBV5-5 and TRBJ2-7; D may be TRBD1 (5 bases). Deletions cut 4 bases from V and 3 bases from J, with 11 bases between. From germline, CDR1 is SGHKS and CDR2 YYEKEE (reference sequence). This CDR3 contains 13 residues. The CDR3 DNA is TGTGCCAGCAGCGGCAGGGTCAGCTACGAGCAGTACTTC. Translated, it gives CASSGRVSYEQYF.

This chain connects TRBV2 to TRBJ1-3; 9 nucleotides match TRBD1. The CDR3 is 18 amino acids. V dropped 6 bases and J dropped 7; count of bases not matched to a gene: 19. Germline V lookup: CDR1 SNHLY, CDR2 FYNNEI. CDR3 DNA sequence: TGTGCCAGCAGCTACAGGAATCCGGGACAGGGAGCTAGTAACACCATATATTTT. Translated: CASSYRNPGQGASNTIYF.

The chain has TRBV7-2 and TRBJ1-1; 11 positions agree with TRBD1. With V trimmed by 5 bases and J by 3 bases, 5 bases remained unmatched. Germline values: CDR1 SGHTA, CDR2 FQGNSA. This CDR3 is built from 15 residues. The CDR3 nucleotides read TGTGCCAGCAGCCCCCGGGACAGGGGGGACACTGAAGCTTTCTTT. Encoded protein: CASSPRDRGDTEAFF. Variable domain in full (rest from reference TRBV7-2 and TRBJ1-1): GAGVSQSPSNKVTEKGKDVELRCDPISGHTALYWYRQSLGQGLEFLIYFQGNSAPDKSGLPSDRFSAERTGGSVSTLTIQRTQQEDSAVYLCASSPRDRGDTEAFFGQGTRLTVV.

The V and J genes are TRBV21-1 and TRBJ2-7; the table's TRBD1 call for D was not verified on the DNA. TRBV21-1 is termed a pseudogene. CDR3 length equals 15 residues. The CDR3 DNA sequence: TGTGCCAGCAGCTTACAATGGACAGCCTGCTACGAGCAGTACTTC. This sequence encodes CASSLQWTACYEQYF.